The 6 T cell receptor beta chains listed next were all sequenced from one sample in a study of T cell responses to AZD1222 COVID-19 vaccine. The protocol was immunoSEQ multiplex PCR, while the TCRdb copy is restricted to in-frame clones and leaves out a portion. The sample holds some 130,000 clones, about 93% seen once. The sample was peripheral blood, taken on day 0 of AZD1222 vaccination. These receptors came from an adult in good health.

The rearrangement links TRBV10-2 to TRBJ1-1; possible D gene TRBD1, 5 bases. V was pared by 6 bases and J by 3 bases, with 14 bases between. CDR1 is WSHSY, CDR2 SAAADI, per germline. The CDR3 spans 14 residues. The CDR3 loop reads CASSDETVHTEAFF. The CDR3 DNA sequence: TGCGCCAGCAGCGACGAGACAGTGCACACTGAAGCTTTCTTT.

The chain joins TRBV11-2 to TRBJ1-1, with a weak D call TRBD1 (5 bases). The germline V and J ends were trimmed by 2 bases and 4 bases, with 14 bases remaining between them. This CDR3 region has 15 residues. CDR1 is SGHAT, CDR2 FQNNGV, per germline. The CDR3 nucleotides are TGTGCCAGCAGCTTAATCGGGACCCGGTCCACTGAAGCTTTCTTT. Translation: CASSLIGTRSTEAFF.

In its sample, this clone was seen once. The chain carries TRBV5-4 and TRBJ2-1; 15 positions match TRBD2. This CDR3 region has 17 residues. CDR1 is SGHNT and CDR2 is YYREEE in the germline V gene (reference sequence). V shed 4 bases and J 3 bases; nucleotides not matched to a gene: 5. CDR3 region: CASSPAGLAGGYNEQFF. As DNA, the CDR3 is TGTGCCAGCAGCCCCGCGGGACTAGCGGGAGGCTACAATGAGCAGTTCTTC.

The CDR3 is CASRGTGEYSPLHF. CDR3 bases: TGTGCCAGCAGAGGGACTGGGGAATACTCACCCCTCCACTTT. The chain employs TRBV28 and TRBJ1-6, with D perhaps matching TRBD1 (5 bases). Germline lookup yields CDR1 MDHEN and CDR2 SYDVKM. The CDR3 consists of 14 residues. Trimming removed 6 bases at V and 10 bases at J, with 16 bases between.

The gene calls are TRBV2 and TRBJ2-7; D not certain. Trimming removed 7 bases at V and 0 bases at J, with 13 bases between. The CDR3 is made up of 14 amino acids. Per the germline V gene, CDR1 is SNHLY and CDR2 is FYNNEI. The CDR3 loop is CASIRVGSSYEQYF. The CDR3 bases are TGTGCCAGCATTAGGGTAGGCAGCTCCTACGAGCAGTACTTC.

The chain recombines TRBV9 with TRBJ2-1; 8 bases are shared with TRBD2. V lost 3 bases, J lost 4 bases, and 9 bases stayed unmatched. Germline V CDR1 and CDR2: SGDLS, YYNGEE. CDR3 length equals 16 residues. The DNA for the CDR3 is TGTGCCAGCAGCGCGAAGCGGGGGACCCAATACAATGAGCAGTTCTTC. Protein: CASSAKRGTQYNEQFF. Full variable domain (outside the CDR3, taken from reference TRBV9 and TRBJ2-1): DSGVTQTPKHLITATGQRVTLRCSPRSGDLSVYWYQQSLDQGLQFLIQYYNGEERAKGNILERFSAQQFPDLHSELNLSSLELGDSALYFCASSAKRGTQYNEQFFGPGTRLTVL.